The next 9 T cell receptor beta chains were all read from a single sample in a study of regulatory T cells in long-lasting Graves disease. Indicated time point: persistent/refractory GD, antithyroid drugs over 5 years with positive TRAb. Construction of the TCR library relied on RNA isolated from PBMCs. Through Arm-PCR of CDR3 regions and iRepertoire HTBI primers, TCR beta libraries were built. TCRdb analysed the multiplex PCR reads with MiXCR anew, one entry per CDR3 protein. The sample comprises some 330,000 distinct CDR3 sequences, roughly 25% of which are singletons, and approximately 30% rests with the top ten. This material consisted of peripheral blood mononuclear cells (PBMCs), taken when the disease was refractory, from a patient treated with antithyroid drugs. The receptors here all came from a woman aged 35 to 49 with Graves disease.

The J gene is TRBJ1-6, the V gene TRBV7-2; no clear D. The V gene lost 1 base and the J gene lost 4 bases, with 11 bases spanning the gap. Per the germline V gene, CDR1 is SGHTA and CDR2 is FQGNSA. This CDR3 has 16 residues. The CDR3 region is CASSLGIRPYNSPLHF. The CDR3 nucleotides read TGTGCCAGCAGCTTAGGCATCCGGCCTTATAATTCACCCCTCCACTTT.

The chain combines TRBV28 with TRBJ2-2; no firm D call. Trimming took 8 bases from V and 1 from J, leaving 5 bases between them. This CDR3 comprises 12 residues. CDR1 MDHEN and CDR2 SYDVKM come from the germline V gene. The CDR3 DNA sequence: TGTGCCAGCCCCGGGAACACCGGGGAGCTGTTTTTT. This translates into CASPGNTGELFF.

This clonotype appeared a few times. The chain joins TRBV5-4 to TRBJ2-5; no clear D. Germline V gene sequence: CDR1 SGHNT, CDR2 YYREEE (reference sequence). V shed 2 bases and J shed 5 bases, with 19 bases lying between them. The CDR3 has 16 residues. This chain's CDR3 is CASSLTEREDWETQYF. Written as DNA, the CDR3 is TGTGCCAGCAGCTTAACCGAAAGGGAAGACTGGGAGACCCAGTACTTC.

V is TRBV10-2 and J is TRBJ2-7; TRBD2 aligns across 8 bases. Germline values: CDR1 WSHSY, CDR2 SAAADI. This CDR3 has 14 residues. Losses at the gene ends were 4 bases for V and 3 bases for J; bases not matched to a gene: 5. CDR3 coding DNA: TGCGCCAGCAGTGGGGAGCGGGAGCTCTACGAGCAGTACTTC. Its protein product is CASSGERELYEQYF.

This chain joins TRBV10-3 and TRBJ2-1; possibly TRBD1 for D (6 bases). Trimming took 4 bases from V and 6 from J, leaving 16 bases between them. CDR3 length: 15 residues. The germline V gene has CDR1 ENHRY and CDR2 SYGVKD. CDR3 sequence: CAISGQGMWVNEQFF. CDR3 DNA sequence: TGTGCCATCAGTGGTCAGGGGATGTGGGTCAATGAGCAGTTCTTC.

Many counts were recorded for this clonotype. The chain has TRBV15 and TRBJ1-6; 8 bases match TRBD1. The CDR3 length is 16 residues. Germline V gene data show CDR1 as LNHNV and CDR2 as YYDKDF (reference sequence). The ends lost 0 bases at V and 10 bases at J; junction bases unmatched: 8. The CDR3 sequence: CATSRDLGTGGSPLHF. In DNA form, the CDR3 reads TGTGCCACCAGCAGAGATTTGGGGACAGGAGGCTCACCCCTCCACTTT.

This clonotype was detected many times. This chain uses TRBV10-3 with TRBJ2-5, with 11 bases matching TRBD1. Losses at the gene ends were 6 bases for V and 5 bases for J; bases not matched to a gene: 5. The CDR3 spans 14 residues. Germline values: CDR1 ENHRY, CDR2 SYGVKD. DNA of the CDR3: TGTGCCATCAGCAGGACAGGGGGCTGGGAGACCCAGTACTTC. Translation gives CAISRTGGWETQYF.

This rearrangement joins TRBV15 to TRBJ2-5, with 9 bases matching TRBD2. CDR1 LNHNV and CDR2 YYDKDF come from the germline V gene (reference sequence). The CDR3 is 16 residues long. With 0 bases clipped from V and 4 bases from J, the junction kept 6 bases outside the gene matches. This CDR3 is CATSRDLPAGGETQYF. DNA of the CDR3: TGTGCCACCAGCAGAGATCTCCCAGCGGGAGGAGAGACCCAGTACTTC.

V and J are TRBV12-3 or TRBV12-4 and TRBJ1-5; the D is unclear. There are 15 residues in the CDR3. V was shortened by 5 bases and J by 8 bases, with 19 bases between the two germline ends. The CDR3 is CASSASSNVGEPQHF. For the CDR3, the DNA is TGTGCCAGCAGTGCTTCGTCTAATGTAGGTGAGCCCCAGCATTTT.